This entry is about one TCR beta chain. Its target is not known. The CDR3 is 14 residues long. The V and J ends lost 4 bases and 1 base, in that order; junction bases with no gene match: 3. Germline values: CDR1 DFQATT, CDR2 SNEGSKA (reference sequence). This sample stems from a study of regulatory T cells in long-lasting Graves disease. Study results and caveats: Persistent disease showed a preference for TRBV28, TRBJ1-2 and TRBJ2-5.

Sequencing libraries for TCR beta were prepared with iRepertoire HTBI primers and Arm-PCR of CDR3 regions. TCRdb reanalysed the multiplex PCR reads using MiXCR and keeps one entry per CDR3 protein. This table has 300,000 to 450,000 distinct CDR3 sequences, around a sixth appearing once. As for time point: newly diagnosed GD, antithyroid drugs for less than 3 months. With RNA extracted from PBMCs as input, the TCR library was made. Patients with Graves' disease were diagnosed by American Thyroid Association guidelines. The rearrangement uses TRBV20-1 and TRBJ2-3, with TRBD1 matching 9 bases. The source material was peripheral blood mononuclear cells (PBMCs), sampled at new diagnosis, from a patient treated with antithyroid drugs. This TCR came from a female donor with Graves disease. CDR3 sequence: CSAKQGARTDTQYF. In nucleotides, the CDR3 is TGCAGTGCTAAACAGGGGGCGCGCACAGATACGCAGTATTTT.